Each of the 18 T cell receptor beta chains below was sequenced from the same sample in a study of blood T cell repertoires in COVID-19 (dated by TCRdb to about 2020). Library method: the immunoSEQ multiplex PCR assay. Sourced from immuneACCESS, this table was stored by TCRdb with only in-frame sequences that have V and J called. A share of the clones is absent; for the studies checked, an unresolved V gene accounts for under half, and the remainder has no known explanation. This sample comprises about 200,000 clones, 85% of them detected only once. The top ten clonotypes cover around 20% of the sample. Sequencing was carried out using PBMCs or T cells enriched from blood (not recorded which). The receptor set was obtained from a man aged 35 to 55 who had recovered from COVID-19.

This clone was found a few times. This chain links TRBV6-5 with TRBJ2-7; the match to TRBD1 covers 9 bases. The V segment lost 5 bases and the J segment 3 bases; nucleotides outside the gene matches: 5. The CDR3 contains 14 residues. From germline, CDR1 is MNHEY and CDR2 SVGAGI. CDR3: CASSLRDRDYEQYF. CDR3 in DNA: TGTGCCAGCAGTCTCCGGGACAGGGACTACGAGCAGTACTTC.

The genes are TRBV27 and TRBJ2-7; TRBD2 aligns across 7 bases. The CDR3 is 14 residues long. Germline CDR1 is MNHEY and CDR2 is SMNVEV (reference sequence). Unmatched junction bases numbered 9, after V lost 4 bases and J lost 6 bases. The CDR3 reads CASSSHISGGEQYF. CDR3 DNA sequence: TGTGCCAGCAGTTCCCACATCTCGGGAGGCGAGCAGTACTTC.

This rearrangement joins TRBV28 to TRBJ1-2; D remains ambiguous. V dropped 6 bases and J dropped 1 base, with 6 bases sitting between them. Germline V CDR1 and CDR2: MDHEN, SYDVKM. CDR3 length equals 12 residues. This CDR3 is CASSPNNYGYTF. The CDR3 DNA sequence: TGTGCCAGCAGCCCCAATAACTATGGCTACACCTTC.

This chain uses TRBV9 with TRBJ2-3, with a weak D call TRBD2 (7 bases). This CDR3 is built from 15 residues. Germline CDR1 and CDR2: SGDLS and YYNGEE. Trimming took off 0 bases at V and 5 bases at J, with 13 bases between the two ends. The CDR3 DNA follows: TGTGCCAGCAGCGTAGGAGGGGGAGGGAGAGATACGCAGTATTTT. Translated, it gives CASSVGGGGRDTQYF.

V and J are TRBV13 and TRBJ1-1; no clear D. V was cut by 5 bases and J by 5 bases, with 15 bases left in between. Germline V gene data show CDR1 as PRHDT and CDR2 as FYEKMQ (reference sequence). The CDR3 totals 14 residues. As DNA, the CDR3 is TGTGCCAGCAGCCCCCCCTCCCGGGGAACTGAAGCTTTCTTT. It is translated as CASSPPSRGTEAFF.

The chain couples TRBV25-1 to TRBJ2-1, with D perhaps matching TRBD2 (5 bases). V was clipped by 3 bases and J by 8 bases, with 14 bases between them. CDR1 is MGHDK, CDR2 SYGVNS, per germline. The CDR3 is 14 amino acids. The CDR3 reads CASSETTVSDEQFF. The CDR3 DNA is TGTGCCAGCAGTGAGACTACCGTAAGCGATGAGCAGTTCTTC. Combining the CDR3 with reference TRBV25-1 and TRBJ2-1 gives the whole variable domain EADIYQTPRYLVIGTGKKITLECSQTMGHDKMYWYQQDPGMELHLIHYSYGVNSTEKGDLSSESTVSRIRTEHFPLTLESARPSHTSQYLCASSETTVSDEQFFGPGTRLTVL.

The genes are TRBV4-3 and TRBJ2-7; TRBD1 aligns across 7 bases. Germline V gene data show CDR1 as LGHNA and CDR2 as YSLEER. J was trimmed by 6 bases and V by 0 bases; bases with no gene match: 5. This CDR3 contains 14 residues. The CDR3 bases are TGCGCCAGCAGCCAAGACCCAGCAGGGGGCGAGCAGTACTTC. This gives the protein CASSQDPAGGEQYF.

This clone was observed a few times. The CDR3 loop reads CASSQVSGRGQDTQYF. The CDR3 coding sequence is TGTGCCAGCAGCCAAGTTAGCGGGAGGGGCCAAGATACGCAGTATTTT. This chain links TRBV3-1 (or the pseudogene TRBV3-2) with TRBJ2-3; 11 bases line up with TRBD2. The CDR3 covers 16 residues. V was pared by 1 base and J by 5 bases, with 5 bases of the junction left unmatched. CDR1 and CDR2 (germline): LGHDT, YNNKEL (reference sequence).

The V gene is TRBV27, the J gene TRBJ1-1; D remains unclear. V was clipped by 5 bases and J by 8 bases, with 12 bases between them. CDR3 length equals 12 residues. The germline V gene has CDR1 MNHEY and CDR2 SMNVEV (reference sequence). The CDR3 loop is CASSRATGEAFF. The DNA of the CDR3 is TGTGCCAGCAGTCGAGCGACGGGAGAAGCTTTCTTT.

The chain uses TRBV5-1 and TRBJ2-1, with 8 bases fitting TRBD2. Germline CDR1 and CDR2: SGHRS and YFSETQ. After removal of 6 bases from V and 6 bases from J, the junction contained 11 bases not matched to a gene. The CDR3 runs 15 residues. CDR3 nucleotide sequence: TGCGCCAGCACCCCAGTGGCGGGAGGAGGCAATGAGCAGTTCTTC. Translating gives CASTPVAGGGNEQFF. Using reference TRBV5-1 and TRBJ2-1 for the parts outside the CDR3, the full variable domain is KAGVTQTPRYLIKTRGQQVTLSCSPISGHRSVSWYQQTPGQGLQFLFEYFSETQRNKGNFPGRFSGRQFSNSRSEMNVSTLELGDSALYLCASTPVAGGGNEQFFGPGTRLTVL.

The chain couples TRBV5-4 to TRBJ1-1; possibly TRBD1 for D (5 bases). V was trimmed by 3 bases and J by 3 bases, leaving 9 bases between them. The CDR3 is made up of 13 amino acids. Germline CDR1 is SGHNT and CDR2 is YYREEE (reference sequence). CDR3 amino acids: CASSSKGDTEAFF. The CDR3, as DNA: TGTGCCAGCAGCTCCAAAGGGGACACTGAAGCTTTCTTT.

V usage is TRBV9 and J usage is TRBJ2-7; TRBD1 aligns across 9 bases. Germline V gives CDR1 SGDLS, CDR2 YYNGEE. The CDR3 runs 17 residues. The junction had 13 bases not matched to a gene; V was cut back by 0 bases and J by 6 bases. CDR3 loop: CASSVGPPVGQGCEQYF. Written as DNA, the CDR3 is TGTGCCAGCAGCGTAGGCCCCCCCGTGGGACAGGGATGCGAGCAGTACTTC.

This sequence joins TRBV2 and TRBJ1-4; D uncertain. Germline V CDR1 and CDR2: SNHLY, FYNNEI. V was clipped by 4 bases and J by 0 bases, with 3 bases between them. The length of the CDR3 is 13 residues. The CDR3 DNA reads as TGTGCCAGCAGTGGAGCAACTAATGAAAAACTGTTTTTT. This encodes CASSGATNEKLFF. Variable domain in full (rest from reference TRBV2 and TRBJ1-4): EPEVTQTPSHQVTQMGQEVILRCVPISNHLYFYWYRQILGQKVEFLVSFYNNEISEKSEIFDDQFSVERPDGSNFTLKIRSTKLEDSAMYFCASSGATNEKLFFGSGTQLSVL.

The J gene is TRBJ2-7, the V gene TRBV7-8; 7 bases align to TRBD1. The V segment lost 4 bases and the J segment 4 bases; nucleotides outside the gene matches: 7. Looked up from germline, CDR1 is SGHVS and CDR2 is FQNEAQ. The CDR3 runs 14 residues. The CDR3 reads CASSSTGPPYEQYF. The CDR3 nucleotides read TGTGCCAGCAGCTCGACAGGGCCGCCATACGAGCAGTACTTC.

The chain recombines TRBV10-2 with TRBJ2-6; 10 nucleotides line up with TRBD1. Trimming took 6 bases from V and 0 from J; bases not matched to a gene: 5. CDR3 size: 17 residues. Germline V gene data show CDR1 as WSHSY and CDR2 as SAAADI. The CDR3 reads CASRGQGKNSGANVLTF. CDR3 in DNA: TGCGCCAGCAGGGGACAGGGGAAAAACTCTGGGGCCAACGTCCTGACTTTC.

The chain joins TRBV7-2 to TRBJ2-2, with 10 bases identical to TRBD2. With V trimmed by 0 bases and J by 0 bases, 4 bases remained unmatched. Germline V CDR1 and CDR2: SGHTA, FQGNSA. There are 18 residues in the CDR3. As DNA, the CDR3 is TGTGCCAGCAGCTTAGCCTTCCTAGCGGGAGCGAACACCGGGGAGCTGTTTTTT. This sequence encodes CASSLAFLAGANTGELFF.

This chain joins TRBV20-1 and TRBJ2-5; D gene ambiguous. The CDR3 contains 12 residues. V was clipped by 3 bases and J by 2 bases, with 7 bases between them. The V gene's germline CDR1 is DFQATT and CDR2 SNEGSKA (reference sequence). The CDR3 DNA reads TGCAGTGCTAGTTCACTTCAAGAGACCCAGTACTTC. Amino acids: CSASSLQETQYF.

J is TRBJ1-6 and V is TRBV5-4; 8 bases align to TRBD1. The V gene's germline CDR1 is SGHNT and CDR2 YYREEE (reference sequence). There are 14 residues in the CDR3. The V gene end was trimmed by 4 bases and the J gene end by 10 bases; junction bases not matched to a gene: 7. The DNA of the CDR3 is TGTGCCAGCAGCACTGGACAGGGTTGGTCACCCCTCCACTTT. It encodes CASSTGQGWSPLHF.